The 9 T cell receptor beta chains listed next were all sequenced from one sample in a study of T cell clonotyping in hematopoietic cell transplantation. Sequencing used immunoSEQ multiplex PCR; TCRdb keeps in-frame clones, though not all of them. The sample holds roughly 5,300 clones, around 80% seen once. The input for sequencing was peripheral blood mononuclear cells, taken 100 days after allogeneic stem cell transplant. These receptors all stem from a male patient aged 60 to 75 who had an allogeneic stem cell transplant, so T cells may come from the graft donor. Some clones in this sample may be carry-over from other donors' samples.

The chain joins TRBV2 to TRBJ1-1; 8 nucleotides match TRBD1. Germline V lookup: CDR1 SNHLY, CDR2 FYNNEI. Trimming at V came to 10 bases and at J to 6 bases, leaving 13 bases not matched to a gene. CDR3 length: 14 residues. CDR3 sequence: CANKQSGTGAEAFF. The DNA for the CDR3 is TGTGCCAACAAACAATCCGGGACAGGTGCTGAAGCTTTCTTT.

The chain couples TRBV20-1 to TRBJ1-2; no firm D call. Germline-derived CDR1 and CDR2 are DFQATT and SNEGSKA (reference sequence). V gave up 5 bases and J gave up 7 bases, with 11 bases separating them. The CDR3 length is 11 residues. CDR3 coding DNA: TGCAGTGCTCGCGCAACGGGTGGCTACACCTTC. This gives the protein CSARATGGYTF.

The J gene is TRBJ2-7, the V gene TRBV7-9; 8 bases match TRBD1. The junction had 7 bases not matched to a gene; V was cut back by 1 base and J by 5 bases. This CDR3 has 15 amino acids. CDR1 and CDR2 (germline): SEHNR, FQNEAQ (reference sequence). The CDR3 region has the DNA TGTGCCAGCAGCTTAGTCCGGACAGGGTCGAACGAGCAGTACTTC. This gives the protein CASSLVRTGSNEQYF.

This clone has just a few counts. This chain joins TRBV6-1 and TRBJ1-1; D not resolved. The CDR3 contains 14 residues. The V end was cut by 3 bases, the J end by 9 bases, with 17 bases between. Germline CDR1 and CDR2: MNHNS and SASEGT. The CDR3, as DNA: TGTGCCAGCAGTGAGCAGAACCAGGCTTTGAAAGCTTTCTTT. This translates into CASSEQNQALKAFF.

This chain links TRBV27 with TRBJ1-1; D is perhaps TRBD1 (6 bases). Germline V lookup: CDR1 MNHEY, CDR2 SMNVEV (reference sequence). Trimming took 5 bases from V and 8 from J, leaving 21 bases between them. The CDR3 consists of 15 residues. Here the CDR3 reads CASSLEQGGLREAFF. The CDR3 coding sequence is TGTGCCAGCAGTCTAGAACAGGGAGGGCTTCGCGAAGCTTTCTTT.

This clone is medium-sized. The CDR3 protein is CASSVTGQGNTGELFF. The CDR3 bases are TGTGCCAGCAGTGTCACCGGACAGGGGAACACCGGGGAGCTGTTTTTT. This rearrangement joins TRBV6-1 to TRBJ2-2, with 8 bases aligning to TRBD1. The CDR3 length is 16 residues. Germline V lookup: CDR1 MNHNS, CDR2 SASEGT. With 4 bases clipped from V and 1 base from J, the junction kept 5 bases outside the gene matches.

This clone was recorded once. The chain has TRBV9 and TRBJ1-1, with unresolved D. The CDR3 length is 16 residues. Germline V CDR1 and CDR2: SGDLS, YYNGEE. V shed 0 bases and J shed 0 bases, with 12 bases lying between them. The CDR3: CASSVAGVLLNTEAFF. The CDR3 DNA follows: TGTGCCAGCAGCGTAGCCGGCGTCTTATTGAACACTGAAGCTTTCTTT.

This chain joins TRBV5-6 and TRBJ2-7; D unclear. Trimming took 2 bases from V and 3 from J, leaving 18 bases between them. This CDR3 comprises 16 residues. Germline V lookup: CDR1 SGHDT, CDR2 YYEEEE. CDR3 in amino acids: CASSLGQVAVFYEQYF. CDR3 coding DNA: TGTGCCAGCAGCTTAGGTCAGGTAGCCGTTTTCTACGAGCAGTACTTC.

In its sample, this clone was seen a few times. The rearrangement links TRBV6-1 to TRBJ2-7; 13 positions match TRBD2. CDR3 length: 15 residues. Losses at the gene ends were 6 bases for V and 3 bases for J; bases not matched to a gene: 5. From germline, CDR1 is MNHNS and CDR2 SASEGT. The CDR3 nucleotides read TGTGCCAGCAGCCTACTAGCGGGAGGGGGCTACGAGCAGTACTTC. Amino acid sequence: CASSLLAGGGYEQYF.